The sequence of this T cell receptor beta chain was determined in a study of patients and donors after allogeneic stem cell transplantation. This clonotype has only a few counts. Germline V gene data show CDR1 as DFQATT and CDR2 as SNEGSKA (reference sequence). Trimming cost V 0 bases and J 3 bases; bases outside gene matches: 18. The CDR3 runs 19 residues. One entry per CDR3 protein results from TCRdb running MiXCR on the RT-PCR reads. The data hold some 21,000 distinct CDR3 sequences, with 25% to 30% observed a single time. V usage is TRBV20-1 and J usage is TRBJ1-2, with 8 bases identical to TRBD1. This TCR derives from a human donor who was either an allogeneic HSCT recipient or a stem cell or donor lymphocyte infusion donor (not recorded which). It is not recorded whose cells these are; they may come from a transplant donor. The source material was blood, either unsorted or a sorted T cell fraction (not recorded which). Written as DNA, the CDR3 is TGCAGTGCTAGAGATAGTAGATGGGACAGGCTCCCTGGCTACTATGGCTACACCTTC. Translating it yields CSARDSRWDRLPGYYGYTF.